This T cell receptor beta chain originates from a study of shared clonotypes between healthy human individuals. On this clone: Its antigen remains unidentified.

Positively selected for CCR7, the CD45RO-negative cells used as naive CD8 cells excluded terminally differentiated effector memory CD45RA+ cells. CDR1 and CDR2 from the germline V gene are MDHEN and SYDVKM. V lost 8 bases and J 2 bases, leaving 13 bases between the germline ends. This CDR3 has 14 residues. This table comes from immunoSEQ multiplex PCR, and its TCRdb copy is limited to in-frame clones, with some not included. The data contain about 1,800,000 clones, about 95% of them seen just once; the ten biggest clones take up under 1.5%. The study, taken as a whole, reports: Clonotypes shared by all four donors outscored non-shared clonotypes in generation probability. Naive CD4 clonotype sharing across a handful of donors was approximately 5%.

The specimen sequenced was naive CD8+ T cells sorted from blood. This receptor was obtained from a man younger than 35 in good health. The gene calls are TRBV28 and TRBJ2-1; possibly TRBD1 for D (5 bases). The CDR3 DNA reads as TGTGCCAGCTCCGAAGGGGTAACCTACAATGAGCAGTTCTTC. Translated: CASSEGVTYNEQFF.